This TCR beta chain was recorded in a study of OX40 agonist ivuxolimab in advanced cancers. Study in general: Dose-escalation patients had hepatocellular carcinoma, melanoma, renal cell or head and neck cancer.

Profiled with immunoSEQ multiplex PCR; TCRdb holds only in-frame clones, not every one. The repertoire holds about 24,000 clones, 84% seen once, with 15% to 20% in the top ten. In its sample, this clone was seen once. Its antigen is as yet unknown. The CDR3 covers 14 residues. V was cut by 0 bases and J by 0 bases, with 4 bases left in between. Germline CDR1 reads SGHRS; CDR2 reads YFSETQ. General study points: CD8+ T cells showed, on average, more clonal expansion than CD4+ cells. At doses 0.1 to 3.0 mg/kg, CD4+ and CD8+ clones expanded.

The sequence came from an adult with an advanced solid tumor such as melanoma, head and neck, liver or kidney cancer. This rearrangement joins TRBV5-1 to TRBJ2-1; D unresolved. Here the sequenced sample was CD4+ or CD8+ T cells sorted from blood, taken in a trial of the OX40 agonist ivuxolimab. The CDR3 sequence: CASSLDSSYNEQFF. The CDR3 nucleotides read TGCGCCAGCAGCTTGGACTCCTCCTACAATGAGCAGTTCTTC.